These 9 T cell receptor beta chains were sequenced from one sample in a study of CD8+ T cells in alopecia areata. Sequencing relied on a cDNA template that was reverse transcribed from extracted RNA. TCRdb's table, derived via immunoSEQ multiplex PCR, lists solely in-frame clones and lacks some. The sample lists some 110,000 clones; around 64% were seen once. Sequencing input: CD4+ T cells sorted from blood. These receptors came from a human donor in good health.

This rearrangement joins TRBV30 to TRBJ2-5; D ambiguous. The CDR3 covers 13 residues. V lost 1 base, J lost 1 base, and 7 bases lay in between. Germline assignment: CDR1 GTSNPN and CDR2 SVGIG (reference sequence). The DNA of the CDR3 is TGTGCCTGGAGTGAACAGCCCCAAGAGACCCAGTACTTC. Translated, it gives CAWSEQPQETQYF.

This chain links TRBV29-1 with TRBJ1-2, with 7 bases aligning to TRBD1. CDR1 SQVTM and CDR2 ANQGSEA come from the germline V gene. The ends lost 6 bases at V and 2 bases at J; junction bases unmatched: 3. The CDR3 covers 12 residues. CDR3 coding DNA: TGCAGCGTCCAACAGGGGAACTATGGCTACACCTTC. Residues: CSVQQGNYGYTF.

This clone has a handful of counts. The chain joins TRBV27 to TRBJ1-1; a possible D gene is TRBD1 (6 bases). V gave up 7 bases and J gave up 1 base, with 13 bases separating them. The CDR3 extends over 14 amino acids. Germline lookup yields CDR1 MNHEY and CDR2 SMNVEV (reference sequence). The CDR3 DNA is TGTGCCAGCATCCAGGGGCAGGGGAACACTGAAGCTTTCTTT. This encodes CASIQGQGNTEAFF.

The genes are TRBV29-1 and TRBJ1-1, with D tentatively TRBD1 (6 bases). V lost 6 bases, J lost 3 bases, and 14 bases lay in between. The CDR3 is 13 amino acids. Germline CDR1 and CDR2: SQVTM and ANQGSEA. This CDR3 reads CSVARGLDTEAFF. As DNA, the CDR3 is TGCAGCGTCGCCAGGGGTTTGGACACTGAAGCTTTCTTT. The variable domain in full, with the rest retrieved from reference TRBV29-1 and TRBJ1-1, is SAVISQKPSRDICQRGTSLTIQCQVDSQVTMMFWYRQQPGQSLTLIATANQGSEATYESGFVIDKFPISRPNLTFSTLTVSNMSPEDSSIYLCSVARGLDTEAFFGQGTRLTVV.

The V and J genes are TRBV9 and TRBJ2-5, with TRBD2 matching 8 bases. The germline gives CDR1 SGDLS, CDR2 YYNGEE. The CDR3 is made up of 16 amino acids. V shed 3 bases, J shed 4 bases, and the junction held 11 bases outside the gene matches. The CDR3 here is CASSADIHSGGETQYF. CDR3 in DNA: TGTGCCAGCAGCGCCGATATCCACAGCGGGGGAGAGACCCAGTACTTC.

The rearrangement links TRBV29-1 to TRBJ2-6, with D possibly TRBD2 on 6 matching bases. The CDR3 is 16 amino acids. Trimming left V 4 bases short and J 4 bases short, with 17 bases between. Germline values: CDR1 SQVTM, CDR2 ANQGSEA. Written as DNA, the CDR3 is TGCAGCGTTGCTCTGGTGGGAGGAGCAGGGGCCAACGTCCTGACTTTC. It encodes CSVALVGGAGANVLTF.

The chain couples TRBV29-1 to TRBJ2-2; 7 nucleotides match TRBD2. V lost 4 bases to trimming and J lost 8 bases; unmatched junction nucleotides: 1. Per germline, CDR1 SQVTM and CDR2 ANQGSEA. The CDR3 covers 11 residues. The CDR3 sequence: CSVGEGGELFF. The CDR3 coding sequence is TGCAGCGTTGGGGAGGGAGGGGAGCTGTTTTTT.

In its sample, this clone was seen a few times. V gene TRBV5-6 combines with J gene TRBJ1-2, with D uncertain. The CDR3 sequence is 13 residues long. The V gene lost 1 base and the J gene lost 2 bases, with 6 bases spanning the gap. The germline gives CDR1 SGHDT, CDR2 YYEEEE. The CDR3 loop reads CASSLRRNYGYTF. CDR3 bases: TGTGCCAGCAGCTTGCGACGGAACTATGGCTACACCTTC.

V is TRBV2 and J is TRBJ1-2, with D perhaps TRBD1 (5 bases). V gave up 5 bases and J gave up 4 bases, with 14 bases separating them. CDR1 and CDR2 (germline): SNHLY, FYNNEI. This CDR3 region has 14 residues. CDR3 loop: CASSRTLGTYGYTF. In DNA form, the CDR3 reads TGTGCCAGCAGTCGGACCCTGGGGACCTATGGCTACACCTTC.